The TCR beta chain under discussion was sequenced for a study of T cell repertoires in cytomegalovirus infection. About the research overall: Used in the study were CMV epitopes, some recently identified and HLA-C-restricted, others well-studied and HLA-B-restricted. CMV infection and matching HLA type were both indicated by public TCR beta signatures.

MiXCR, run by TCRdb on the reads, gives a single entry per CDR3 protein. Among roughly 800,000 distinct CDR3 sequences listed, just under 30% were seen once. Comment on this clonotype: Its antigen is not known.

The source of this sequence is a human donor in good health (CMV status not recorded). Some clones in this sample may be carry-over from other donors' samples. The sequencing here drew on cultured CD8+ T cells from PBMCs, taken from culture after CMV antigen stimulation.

The CDR3 nucleotides read TGTGCCAGCAGTCCTTTTGACAGCTACGAGCAGTACTTC. This gives the protein CASSPFDSYEQYF. The chain recombines TRBV6-1 with TRBJ2-7; the D gene is possibly TRBD1 (5 bases). Germline V gene lookup returns CDR1 MNHNS and CDR2 SASEGT. The CDR3 loop spans 13 amino acids. V was cut by 5 bases and J by 3 bases, with 11 bases left in between.